A single sample gave rise to the 15 T cell receptor beta chains below, sequenced in a study of T-cell reconstitution after alpha-beta-depleted transplantation in children. TCRbeta library construction was performed incorporating unique molecular identifiers. TCRdb reanalysed the PCR reads using MiXCR and keeps one entry per CDR3 protein. The sample has approximately 630,000 distinct CDR3 sequences, approximately 14% seen once. The sample was PBMCs, taken before TCRalphabeta/CD19-depleted stem cell transplant. These receptors were obtained from a girl aged 2 to 9 with congenital amegakaryocytic thrombocytopenia, due to receive a stem cell transplant.

The sample holds many counts of this clonotype. The chain carries TRBV7-6 and TRBJ2-1; no definite D call. Trimming cost V 4 bases and J 4 bases, with 11 bases left between them. This CDR3 spans 14 amino acids. The germline V gene encodes CDR1 SGHVS and CDR2 FNYEAQ. This CDR3 reads CASSYHGQYNEQFF. CDR3 nucleotide sequence: TGTGCCAGCAGCTATCATGGGCAGTACAATGAGCAGTTCTTC.

This chain connects TRBV5-1 to TRBJ2-7; D remains ambiguous. Germline CDR1 reads SGHRS; CDR2 reads YFSETQ. The CDR3 runs 15 residues. Between the trimmed V and J ends, which lost 0 bases and 3 bases, there was a span of 13 bases. CDR3 coding DNA: TGCGCCAGCAGCTTGGAAGACTCGTCCGTCTACGAGCAGTACTTC. Translated, it gives CASSLEDSSVYEQYF.

This CDR3 is CSASQSDYTF. CDR3 in DNA: TGCAGTGCTAGTCAGTCAGACTACACCTTC. V gene TRBV20-1 combines with J gene TRBJ1-2; no clear D gene. Between the trimmed V and J ends, which lost 3 bases and 10 bases, there was a span of 9 bases. Germline V gives CDR1 DFQATT, CDR2 SNEGSKA (reference sequence). The CDR3 has 10 residues.

This chain uses TRBV11-1 with TRBJ2-1; TRBD1 aligns across 8 bases. The CDR3 runs 15 residues. The J segment lost 8 bases and the V segment lost 5 bases, leaving 11 bases of the junction unmatched. CDR1 and CDR2 (germline): SGHAT, FQDESV (reference sequence). The chain's CDR3 is CASSPKDRAWDEQFF. The CDR3 DNA reads as TGTGCCAGCAGCCCCAAGGACAGGGCCTGGGATGAGCAGTTCTTC.

This clonotype was counted at least ten times. CDR3 residues: CASSFDPNTEAFF. Here the CDR3 DNA reads TGTGCCAGCAGCTTTGATCCGAACACTGAAGCTTTCTTT. The chain joins TRBV7-9 to TRBJ1-1; D not resolved. The CDR3 consists of 13 residues. The germline V gene encodes CDR1 SEHNR and CDR2 FQNEAQ (reference sequence). V shed 3 bases and J shed 1 base, with 6 bases lying between them.

Worth noting for this clonotype: A read error may explain this, as a much larger clone is one base away. This chain joins TRBV20-1 and TRBJ1-5; 7 bases map to TRBD1. This CDR3 has 13 residues. Looked up from germline, CDR1 is DFQATT and CDR2 is SNEGSKA (reference sequence). The CDR3 reads CSAADRDTQPRHF. The CDR3 DNA reads as TGCAGTGCTGCCGACAGGGATACTCAGCCCCGGCATTTT.

Only a few counts were recorded for this clonotype. The V and J genes are TRBV20-1 and TRBJ1-1; 7 nucleotides align to TRBD1. This CDR3 has 18 residues. From germline, CDR1 is DFQATT and CDR2 SNEGSKA (reference sequence). V trimming: 2 bases; J trimming: 4 bases; junction bases outside the gene matches: 19. The CDR3 region has the DNA TGCAGTGCTAGAATTGGGAGACAGGGCCGTTATCACCCCACTGAAGCTTTCTTT. Protein: CSARIGRQGRYHPTEAFF.

Note on this clonotype: Given a much more abundant clone one base away, this may be a read error. V gene TRBV7-9 combines with J gene TRBJ1-2; no reliable D call. The CDR3 extends over 15 amino acids. Per the germline V gene, CDR1 is SEHNR and CDR2 is FQNEAQ (reference sequence). The CDR3 loop reads CGSSLVQEPNYGYTF. DNA of the CDR3: TGTGGCAGCAGCTTAGTCCAAGAACCAAACTATGGCTACACCTTC.

Note on this clonotype: Possible read error: a much larger clone is one base away. The CDR3 carries no conserved terminal phenylalanine or tryptophan, so it likely arises from a read error. The rearrangement links TRBV20-1 to TRBJ2-7; the match to TRBD2 covers 9 bases. Germline V gives CDR1 DFQATT, CDR2 SNEGSKA (reference sequence). V shed 4 bases, J shed 7 bases, and the junction held 5 bases outside the gene matches. CDR3 length equals 12 residues. The CDR3: CSAIAGVSEQYS. The CDR3 nucleotides read TGCAGTGCTATAGCGGGAGTGTCTGAGCAGTACTCC.

This clonotype has a handful of counts. This rearrangement joins TRBV28 to TRBJ2-7; D is unclear. Germline CDR1 is MDHEN and CDR2 is SYDVKM. The CDR3 length is 17 residues. Trimming stripped 5 bases from V and 0 bases from J, with 20 bases between. The CDR3: CASSPQTLGSNSYEQYF. CDR3 in DNA: TGTGCCAGCAGTCCCCAAACCCTGGGTAGCAACTCCTACGAGCAGTACTTC.

The chain employs TRBV5-1 and TRBJ2-1; 11 bases fit TRBD2. Germline CDR1 and CDR2: SGHRS and YFSETQ. The CDR3 consists of 16 residues. The V gene end was trimmed by 5 bases and the J gene end by 7 bases; junction bases not matched to a gene: 11. The CDR3 loop is CASRKDIAGGPNEQFF. The CDR3, as DNA: TGCGCCAGCAGGAAGGACATAGCGGGAGGGCCAAATGAGCAGTTCTTC.

This clonotype showed up just a few times. This chain uses TRBV30 with TRBJ2-7; D is uncertain. The CDR3 has 13 amino acids. Trimming removed 4 bases from V and 0 bases from J, with 10 bases in between. The germline V gene has CDR1 GTSNPN and CDR2 SVGIG (reference sequence). This CDR3 is CAWTPGVSYEQYF. CDR3 bases: TGTGCCTGGACCCCGGGTGTCTCCTACGAGCAGTACTTC.

This clonotype came up many times. The V gene is TRBV5-1, the J gene TRBJ2-4; a weak D match, TRBD2 (6 bases). The CDR3 spans 15 residues. Germline V CDR1 and CDR2: SGHRS, YFSETQ. The V end lost 9 bases, the J end lost 0 bases, and 16 bases lay between the germline ends. The CDR3 loop reads CATPDGRGAKNIQYF. CDR3 nucleotide sequence: TGCGCCACCCCGGACGGGCGGGGAGCCAAAAACATTCAGTACTTC. The full variable domain, in which reference TRBV5-1 and TRBJ2-4 provide the parts outside the CDR3, is KAGVTQTPRYLIKTRGQQVTLSCSPISGHRSVSWYQQTPGQGLQFLFEYFSETQRNKGNFPGRFSGRQFSNSRSEMNVSTLELGDSALYLCATPDGRGAKNIQYFGAGTRLSVL.

This clonotype showed up many times. The DNA of the CDR3 is TGTGCCAGCAGCTTGGGACTAGCGGGAGAGACCTACGAGCAGTACTTC. Protein product: CASSLGLAGETYEQYF. This chain joins TRBV28 and TRBJ2-7; 14 bases are shared with TRBD2. The trim removed 6 bases at V and 2 bases at J, leaving 6 bases unmatched. The V gene's germline CDR1 is MDHEN and CDR2 SYDVKM. The CDR3 runs 16 residues.

V usage is TRBV20-1 and J usage is TRBJ1-6, with D tentatively TRBD1 (5 bases). Germline CDR1 is DFQATT and CDR2 is SNEGSKA (reference sequence). Trimming left V 3 bases short and J 11 bases short, with 14 bases between. This CDR3 is 13 amino acids long. The CDR3 reads CSASLGLEAPLHF. The CDR3 nucleotides read TGCAGTGCTAGTCTGGGACTCGAGGCACCCCTCCACTTT.